Listed below are T cell receptor beta chains from one sample, sequenced in a study of T-cell reconstitution after alpha-beta-depleted transplantation in children. TCRdb passed the PCR reads through MiXCR, listing each CDR3 protein once. The table has about 340,000 distinct CDR3 sequences, around 15% seen once. Sample: PBMCs, mostly from graft donor cells, taken 360 days after TCRalphabeta/CD19-depleted stem cell transplant. These receptors all stem from a male patient between 2 and 10 years old who had a stem cell transplant for acute lymphoblastic leukemia, so the T cells may come from the graft donor. The CDR3 runs from the conserved cysteine through the conserved F or W. The order of the fields is V gene, clone size, J gene, D gene, CDR3 DNA, CDR3 protein. D genes are given only for firm matches. Where a row states a size, it is once, few, many or the class of an expanded clone; other rows omit it.

TRBV30	few	TRBJ2-1	-	TGTGCCTGGAGTTCCCTTGATGAGCAGTTCTTC	CAWSSLDEQFF
TRBV3-1	few	TRBJ2-1	-	TGTGCCAGTCTCTTGGGACCGGAGTACAATGAGCAGTTCTTC	CASLLGPEYNEQFF
TRBV4-3	few	TRBJ1-2	TRBD1	TGCGCCAGCAGCCCGTATCTGGGACAGGGTGTTGGCTACACCTTC	CASSPYLGQGVGYTF
TRBV7-2	-	TRBJ2-5	-	TGTGCCAGCAGCCTCTCGGTAGCCGCGCAAGAGACCCAGTACTTC	CASSLSVAAQETQYF
TRBV5-4	few	TRBJ2-3	-	TGTGCCAGCAGCTTGCGGACTATGAGCACAGATACGCAGTATTTT	CASSLRTMSTDTQYF
TRBV7-8	few	TRBJ2-5	-	TGTGCCAGCAGCCGCCGCCGACTGGTAGAGACCCAGTACTTC	CASSRRRLVETQYF
TRBV4-3	many	TRBJ2-1	TRBD2	TGCGCCAGCAGACGAACTAGCGGGAGGCCTAATGAGCAGTTCTTC	CASRRTSGRPNEQFF
TRBV25-1	-	TRBJ1-2	-	TGTGCCAGCAGTCCGCCCGGAGTTTACTATGGCTACACCTTC	CASSPPGVYYGYTF
TRBV7-2	-	TRBJ2-3	-	TGTGCCAGCGCGGAATGGGGGGTTCGAGTCACAGATACGCAGTATTTT	CASAEWGVRVTDTQYF
TRBV12-3/TRBV12-4	many	TRBJ1-4	-	TGTGCCAGCAGTTCCGGTCCGACGAATGAAAAACTGTTTTTT	CASSSGPTNEKLFF
TRBV3-1	many	TRBJ2-1	TRBD1	TGTGCCAGCAGCCAAGGGTTGGAGGGGACAGGGGACAATGAGCAGTTCTTC	CASSQGLEGTGDNEQFF
TRBV21-1	few	TRBJ1-4	-	TGTGCCAGCAGCACCCCTAGTGGGCCCCCGGGACAGGGGGCGGGTGAAAAACTGTTTTTT	CASSTPSGPPGQGAGEKLFF
TRBV20-1	few	TRBJ2-1	-	TGCAGTGCTAGTCGACTAGTAGCCTACAATGAGCAGTTCTTC	CSASRLVAYNEQFF
TRBV7-2	-	TRBJ2-1	TRBD1	TGTGCCAGCAGCTCCCGGACAGGGTTGGTGCAGTTCTTC	CASSSRTGLVQFF
TRBV28	few	TRBJ2-5	-	TGTGCCAGCAGTTTAAAGGGGGGCGAGGAGGGGGCCCAAGAGACCCAGTACTTC	CASSLKGGEEGAQETQYF
TRBV4-1	-	TRBJ2-1	-	TGCGCCAGCAGCCATCCCGGGACCGCGCGCCATGAGCAGTTCTTC	CASSHPGTARHEQFF
TRBV6-2/TRBV6-3	few	TRBJ2-7	TRBD1	TGTGCCAGCAGTACCCCACGGTGGGACAGGTTGCCCTACGAGCAGTACTTC	CASSTPRWDRLPYEQYF
TRBV20-1	many	TRBJ2-2	-	TGCAGTGCTAGAGTCGGCGGGAACACCGGGGAGCTGTTTTTT	CSARVGGNTGELFF
TRBV6-5	-	TRBJ2-5	-	TGTGCCAGCAGTTACTCAGGAGGGGGGGGCAAGCAGTACTTC	CASSYSGGGGKQYF
TRBV7-6	few	TRBJ2-7	TRBD1	TGTGCCAGCAGCTCGGGACAGGGATCGACCTACGAGCAGTACTTC	CASSSGQGSTYEQYF
TRBV28	many	TRBJ2-2	TRBD1	TGTGCCAGCGCCAGGGACAGGCCGAACACCGGGGAGCTGTTTTTT	CASARDRPNTGELFF
TRBV20-1	-	TRBJ2-2	-	TGCAGTGCTACCGTCTCACCAGGGAACACCGGGGAGCTGTTTTTT	CSATVSPGNTGELFF
TRBV29-1	-	TRBJ2-5	TRBD1	TGCAGCGTTGCCTTGACAGGGATGGAGACCCAGTACTTC	CSVALTGMETQYF
TRBV12-3/TRBV12-4	-	TRBJ1-6	-	TGTGCCAGCAGTTCCGACAACTCCTATAATTCACCCCTCCACTTT	CASSSDNSYNSPLHF
TRBV6-1	-	TRBJ2-1	TRBD2	TGTGCCAGCAAGGAAAGACTAGCGGTCGTTTTCGATGAGCAGTTCTTC	CASKERLAVVFDEQFF
TRBV20-1	few	TRBJ2-2	-	TGCAGTGCTAGGTGGACAGCTAGCGTCGGGGAGCTGTTTTTT	CSARWTASVGELFF
TRBV28	few	TRBJ2-7	-	TGTGCCAGCAGTTACCCCCCCGAAAAAGGGCTCTCCTACGAGCAGTACTTC	CASSYPPEKGLSYEQYF
TRBV28	-	TRBJ2-7	-	TGTGCCAGCAGTAACAGACCCTACGAGCAGTACTTC	CASSNRPYEQYF
TRBV4-1	-	TRBJ2-6	-	TGCGCCAGCAGCACAATCCGGGCAGGGTCGTTCTCTGGGGCCAACGTCCTGACTTTC	CASSTIRAGSFSGANVLTF
TRBV7-2	few	TRBJ2-1	TRBD2	TGTGCCAGCAGCTCCTATAGCGGGAGGGACAACAATGAGCAGTTCTTC	CASSSYSGRDNNEQFF
TRBV16	-	TRBJ2-7	-	TGCGCCAGCAGCCAATTCACAGATGCCCCTCTCGAGCAGTACTTC	CASSQFTDAPLEQYF
TRBV7-9	-	TRBJ2-1	TRBD1	TGTGCCAGCAGTATCGGACAGGGGAATGAGCAGTTCTTC	CASSIGQGNEQFF
TRBV27	-	TRBJ2-1	-	TGTGCCAGCAGTTTATCGGCTAGCGTACGATTTGAGCAGTTCTTC	CASSLSASVRFEQFF
TRBV4-3	-	TRBJ2-5	TRBD1	TGCGCCAGCAGCCAAGGGGACAGGGACGGAGAGACCCAGTACTTC	CASSQGDRDGETQYF
TRBV25-1	-	TRBJ2-7	-	TGTGCCAGCAGTGCGTGGGGAGCCTCCTACGAGCAGTACTTC	CASSAWGASYEQYF
TRBV6-1	-	TRBJ2-7	-	TGTGCCAGCACTCGCGTTGGGGGGTCCTACGAGCAGTACTTC	CASTRVGGSYEQYF
TRBV5-1	-	TRBJ1-4	TRBD1	TGCGCCAGCAGCTTGGGTGGGACAGCGAATGAAAAACTGTTTTTT	CASSLGGTANEKLFF
TRBV10-3	-	TRBJ2-7	-	TGTGCCATCAGCGTGCCGCATAATCCCGAGCAGTACTTC	CAISVPHNPEQYF
TRBV7-3	-	TRBJ2-1	-	TGTGCCAGCAGCCCTGGGGTGACTAGGGGTAATGAGCAGTTCTTC	CASSPGVTRGNEQFF
TRBV20-1	-	TRBJ2-1	TRBD2	TGCAGTGCTGTTGGGAGGGACTACTTGCGCGAGCAGTTCTTC	CSAVGRDYLREQFF
TRBV9	-	TRBJ2-1	TRBD2	TGTGCCAGCAGCGTAGGGACTAGCGGCTTACACAATGAGCAGTTCTTC	CASSVGTSGLHNEQFF
TRBV29-1	few	TRBJ2-7	TRBD2	TGCAGCGTTCGCCTTTATACGGTTCGGCGGGAGGGAGGCGAGCAGTACTTC	CSVRLYTVRREGGEQYF
TRBV6-2/TRBV6-3	-	TRBJ2-5	-	TGTGCCAGCAGCCCCTGGGGGTCAGAGACCCAGTACTTC	CASSPWGSETQYF
TRBV5-1	few	TRBJ1-1	-	TGCGCCAGCAGCTTGTCCCCTGGAAGGGTGGTCACTGAAGCTTTCTTT	CASSLSPGRVVTEAFF
TRBV7-8	few	TRBJ2-2	-	TGTGCCAGCAGCTTAAACAGTCCGAACACCGGGGAGCTGTTTTTT	CASSLNSPNTGELFF
TRBV27	-	TRBJ2-7	-	TGTGCCAGCCGCCGGGCGGGTTCCTCCTACGAGCAGTACTTC	CASRRAGSSYEQYF
TRBV20-1	-	TRBJ2-7	TRBD1	TGCAGTGCTACGGCCGCCGGACAGGGCTCCTACGAGCAGTACTTC	CSATAAGQGSYEQYF
TRBV13	few	TRBJ2-7	TRBD2	TGTGCCAGCAACACGGGAGGGGCCGCCTACGAGCAGTACTTC	CASNTGGAAYEQYF